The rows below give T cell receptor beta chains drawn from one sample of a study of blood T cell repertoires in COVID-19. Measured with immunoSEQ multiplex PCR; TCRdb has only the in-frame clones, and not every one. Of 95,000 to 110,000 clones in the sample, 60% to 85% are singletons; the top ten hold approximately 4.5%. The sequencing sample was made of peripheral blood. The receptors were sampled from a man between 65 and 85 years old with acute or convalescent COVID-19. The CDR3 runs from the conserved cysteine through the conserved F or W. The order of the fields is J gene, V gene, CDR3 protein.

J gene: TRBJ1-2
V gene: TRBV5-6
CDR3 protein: CASSLGYEGNYGYTF

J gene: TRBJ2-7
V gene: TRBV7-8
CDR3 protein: CASSPGLAGGGYEQYF

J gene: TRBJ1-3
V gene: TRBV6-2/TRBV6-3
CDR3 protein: CASSYKIAPVSSGNTIYF

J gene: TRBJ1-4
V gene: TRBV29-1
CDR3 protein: CSVEDPGATNEKLFF

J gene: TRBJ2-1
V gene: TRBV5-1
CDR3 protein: CASSPGPTGGVDEQFF

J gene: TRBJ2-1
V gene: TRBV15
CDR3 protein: CATSGRTTKFF

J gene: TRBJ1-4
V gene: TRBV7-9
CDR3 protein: CASSLATQGKGEKLFF

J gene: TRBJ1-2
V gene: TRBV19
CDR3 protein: CATTGDGYGYTF

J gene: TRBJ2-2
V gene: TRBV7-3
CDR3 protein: CASSTTGGLPGELFF

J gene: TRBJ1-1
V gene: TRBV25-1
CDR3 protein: CASSGMTEKNTEAFF

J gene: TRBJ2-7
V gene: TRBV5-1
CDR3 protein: CASSFLSSVDYEQYF

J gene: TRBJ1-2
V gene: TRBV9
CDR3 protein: CASSLQGGYGYTF

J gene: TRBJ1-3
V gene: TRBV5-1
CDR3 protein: CASSPLNAPGNTIYF

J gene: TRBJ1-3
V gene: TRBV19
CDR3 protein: CASSRPTPSGNTIYF

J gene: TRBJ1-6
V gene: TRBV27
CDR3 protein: CASSLRSAGDSPLHF